The source of this T cell receptor beta chain is a study of T cells after yellow fever vaccination. V dropped 3 bases and J dropped 0; count of bases not matched to a gene: 5. Germline V gives CDR1 LGHNA, CDR2 YSLEER. There are 15 residues in the CDR3. Overall study results and limits: Within FACS-sorted repertoires, abundant clonotypes contaminating from the bulk population could be present. Some clonotypes, a small share, were shared between CD4 and CD8 compartments.

Only a few counts were recorded for this clonotype. The target antigen is unknown. The 5'RACE template-switching step produced TCR cDNA and added a universal primer site and UMIs. One entry per CDR3 protein results from TCRdb running MiXCR on the 5' RACE reads. The sample lists some 300,000 distinct CDR3 sequences; approximately 3.9% were seen once. This specimen was PBMCs, taken on the day of the yellow fever booster vaccination. The V call is TRBV4-3, the J call TRBJ2-7, with 7 bases lining up with TRBD1. The sequence was collected from a young man who received the YFV17D yellow fever vaccine. This chain's CDR3 is CASSQRQGSSYEQYF. The CDR3, as DNA: TGCGCCAGCAGCCAGAGACAGGGAAGCTCCTACGAGCAGTACTTC.